Listed below are T cell receptor beta chains from one sample, sequenced in a study of T cell responses to AZD1222 COVID-19 vaccine. The table came from immunoSEQ multiplex PCR; TCRdb's copy has only in-frame clones and leaves some out. The sample gives about 50,000 clones, roughly 85% of which show up once; approximately 19% is in the top ten. Sample: peripheral blood, taken on day 0 of MenACWY control vaccination. The receptors shown here come from an adult in good health. The CDR3 runs from the conserved cysteine through the conserved F or W. The D gene is left open where the match is weak. Clone size is shown for a subset of rows, as once, few, many or a class of expanded clone.

j_gene | abundance | d_gene | v_gene | CDR3nt | CDR3aa
TRBJ2-6 | - | TRBD1 | TRBV5-1 | TGCGCCAGCAGCCTAGGACAGGGGTACTCTGGGGCCAACGTCCTGACTTTC | CASSLGQGYSGANVLTF
TRBJ2-7 | - | TRBD1 | TRBV6-5 | TGTGCCAGCAGTCCCGGGACAGGAGGAACCTACGAGCAGTACTTC | CASSPGTGGTYEQYF
TRBJ2-3 | - | - | TRBV11-3 | TGTGCCAGCAGCGCCAGGGAAACAGATACGCAGTATTTT | CASSARETDTQYF
TRBJ1-1 | - | - | TRBV19 | TGTGCCAGTAGTATCCTGGGCGTGAACACTGAAGCTTTCTTT | CASSILGVNTEAFF
TRBJ1-2 | - | - | TRBV30 | TGTGCCTGGAGACGGGATGTAGGTGGCTACACCTTC | CAWRRDVGGYTF
TRBJ1-1 | - | TRBD1 | TRBV6-5 | TGTGCCAGCCGCACCTACGGACAGGGGCGGACTGAAGCTTTCTTT | CASRTYGQGRTEAFF
TRBJ1-2 | - | TRBD1 | TRBV29-1 | TGCAGCGTTGAAGCACAGGGGGGTAGAGACTATGGCTACACCTTC | CSVEAQGGRDYGYTF
TRBJ2-1 | - | TRBD2 | TRBV9 | TGTGCCAGCGGACTAACTAGCGACTCCTACAATGAGCAGTTCTTC | CASGLTSDSYNEQFF
TRBJ2-2 | - | - | TRBV11-3 | TGTGCCAGCAGGGGCGCCGGGGAGCTGTTTTTT | CASRGAGELFF
TRBJ1-5 | - | - | TRBV20-1 | TGCAGTGCTAGTCAGGGTGGGGATCAGCCCCAGCATTTT | CSASQGGDQPQHF
TRBJ2-3 | - | - | TRBV9 | TGTGCCAGCAGCGTAGAAGCCCTGGCGGCAGGGACAGATACGCAGTATTTT | CASSVEALAAGTDTQYF
TRBJ2-7 | - | - | TRBV5-1 | TGCGCCAGCAGCGGAACCGGGCCCAGGCACGAGCAGTACTTC | CASSGTGPRHEQYF
TRBJ2-7 | - | TRBD2 | TRBV28 | TGTGCCAGCAGCCTAGCGGGGGTCTACGAGCAGTACTTC | CASSLAGVYEQYF
TRBJ2-2 | - | TRBD2 | TRBV19 | TGTGCCAGTAGAGGGGGACTAGCGGGAAACACCGGGGAGCTGTTTTTT | CASRGGLAGNTGELFF
TRBJ2-1 | once | TRBD2 | TRBV28 | TGTGCCAGCAGTTTATTAGCGGGAGGCTACAATGAGCAGTTCTTC | CASSLLAGGYNEQFF
TRBJ2-7 | - | - | TRBV6-2/TRBV6-3 | TGTGCCAGCAGTACGGACGGCTCCTACGAGCAGTACTTC | CASSTDGSYEQYF
TRBJ2-7 | - | TRBD2 | TRBV28 | TGTGCCAGCAGTCTTACAATTACTAGCGGAGATCGCTACGAGCAGTACTTC | CASSLTITSGDRYEQYF
TRBJ2-7 | once | TRBD1 | TRBV24-1 | TGTGCCACCAGTGATTTTGTGCGGACAGGGGTCTACGAGCAGTACTTC | CATSDFVRTGVYEQYF
TRBJ2-7 | - | TRBD2 | TRBV4-3 | TGCGCCAGCAGCCAAGAAAGCGGGAGGACCTCCTACGAGCAGTACTTC | CASSQESGRTSYEQYF
TRBJ1-1 | - | - | TRBV5-1 | TGCGCCAGCAGCTTGAACAGGGACACTGAAGCTTTCTTT | CASSLNRDTEAFF
TRBJ2-7 | - | - | TRBV5-4 | TGTGCCAGCAGCTTGGGGGGTAAGGCCGAGCAGTACTTC | CASSLGGKAEQYF
TRBJ2-2 | - | TRBD2 | TRBV19 | TGTGCCAGTAGGCCTAGCGGGAGGGTCACCGGGGAGCTGTTTTTT | CASRPSGRVTGELFF
TRBJ1-6 | - | TRBD1 | TRBV5-1 | TGCGCCAGCAGCTTACAAATCACCCGGGACAGAAATTCACCCCTCCACTTT | CASSLQITRDRNSPLHF
TRBJ2-3 | - | TRBD1 | TRBV7-8 | TGTGCCAGCAGCCGTCGACAGGGGCTTAGCACAGATACGCAGTATTTT | CASSRRQGLSTDTQYF